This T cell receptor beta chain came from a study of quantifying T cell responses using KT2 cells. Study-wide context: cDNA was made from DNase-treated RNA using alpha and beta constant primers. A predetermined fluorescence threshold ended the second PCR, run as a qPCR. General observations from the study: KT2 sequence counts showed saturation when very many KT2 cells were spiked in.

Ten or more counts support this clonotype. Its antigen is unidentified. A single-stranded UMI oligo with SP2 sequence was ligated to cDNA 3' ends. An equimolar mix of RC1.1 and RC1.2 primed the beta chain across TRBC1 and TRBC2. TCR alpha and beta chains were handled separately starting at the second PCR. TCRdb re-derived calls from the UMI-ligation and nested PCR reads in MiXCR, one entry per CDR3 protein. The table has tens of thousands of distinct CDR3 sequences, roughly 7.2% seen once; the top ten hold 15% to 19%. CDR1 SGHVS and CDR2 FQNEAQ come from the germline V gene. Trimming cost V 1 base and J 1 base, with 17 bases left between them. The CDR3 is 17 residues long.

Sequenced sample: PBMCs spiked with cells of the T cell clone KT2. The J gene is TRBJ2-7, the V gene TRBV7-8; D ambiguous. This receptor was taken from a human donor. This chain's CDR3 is CASSLDLLPASSYEQYF. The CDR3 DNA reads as TGTGCCAGCAGCTTAGATCTCCTGCCAGCCAGTTCCTACGAGCAGTACTTC.